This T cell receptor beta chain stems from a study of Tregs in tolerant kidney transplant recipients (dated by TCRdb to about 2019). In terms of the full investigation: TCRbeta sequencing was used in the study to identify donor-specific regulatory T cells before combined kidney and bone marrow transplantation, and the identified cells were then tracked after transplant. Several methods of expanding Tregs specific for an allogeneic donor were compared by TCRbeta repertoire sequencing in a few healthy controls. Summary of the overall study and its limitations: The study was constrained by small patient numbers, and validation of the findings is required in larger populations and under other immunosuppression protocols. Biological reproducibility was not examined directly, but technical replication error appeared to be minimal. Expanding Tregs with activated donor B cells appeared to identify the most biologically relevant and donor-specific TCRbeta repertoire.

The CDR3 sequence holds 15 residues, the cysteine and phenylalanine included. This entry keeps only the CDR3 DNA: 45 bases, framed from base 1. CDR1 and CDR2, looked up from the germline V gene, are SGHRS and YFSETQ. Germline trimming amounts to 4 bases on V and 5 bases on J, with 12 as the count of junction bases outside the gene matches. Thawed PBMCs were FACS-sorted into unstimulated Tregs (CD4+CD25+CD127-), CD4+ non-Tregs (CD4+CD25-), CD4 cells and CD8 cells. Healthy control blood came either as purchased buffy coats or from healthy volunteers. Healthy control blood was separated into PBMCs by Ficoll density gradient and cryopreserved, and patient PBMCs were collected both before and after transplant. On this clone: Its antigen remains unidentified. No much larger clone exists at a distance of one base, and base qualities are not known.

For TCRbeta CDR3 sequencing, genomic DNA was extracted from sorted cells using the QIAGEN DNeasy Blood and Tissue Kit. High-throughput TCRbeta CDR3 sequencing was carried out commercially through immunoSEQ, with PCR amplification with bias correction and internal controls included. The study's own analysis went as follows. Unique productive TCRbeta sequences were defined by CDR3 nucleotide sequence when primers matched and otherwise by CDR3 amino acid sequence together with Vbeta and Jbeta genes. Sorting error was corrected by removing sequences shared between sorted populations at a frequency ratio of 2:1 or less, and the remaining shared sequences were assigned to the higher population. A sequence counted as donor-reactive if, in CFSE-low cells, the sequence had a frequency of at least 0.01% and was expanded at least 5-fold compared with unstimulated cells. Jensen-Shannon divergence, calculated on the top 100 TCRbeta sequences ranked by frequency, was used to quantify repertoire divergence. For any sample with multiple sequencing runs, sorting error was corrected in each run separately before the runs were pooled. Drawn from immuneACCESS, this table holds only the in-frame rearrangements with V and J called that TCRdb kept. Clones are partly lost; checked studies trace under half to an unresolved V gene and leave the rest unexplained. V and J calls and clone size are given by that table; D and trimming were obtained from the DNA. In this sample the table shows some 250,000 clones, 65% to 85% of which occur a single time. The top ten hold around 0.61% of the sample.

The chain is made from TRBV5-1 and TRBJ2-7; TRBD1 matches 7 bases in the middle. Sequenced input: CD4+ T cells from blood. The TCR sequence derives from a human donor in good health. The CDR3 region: CASSRVGTAQDEQYF. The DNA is TGCGCCAGCAGCCGGGTGGGGACAGCTCAGGACGAGCAGTACTTC.